This entry lists 9 T cell receptor beta chains sequenced from one sample in a study of CD8 T cells in Susac syndrome. RNA, at about 0.5 to 1 ug, was reverse transcribed with random hexamers. TCRdb reprocessed the immunoSEQ multiplex PCR reads via MiXCR and lists one record per CDR3 protein. The table lists about 150,000 distinct CDR3 sequences, 85% to 95% of them singletons. Input material: CD4+ T cells from PBMCs. The receptors originated from a human donor with multiple sclerosis.

V is TRBV2 and J is TRBJ1-3, with no clear D. The CDR3 runs to 16 residues. The V end lost 3 bases, the J end lost 0 bases, and 12 bases lay between the germline ends. Germline CDR1 reads SNHLY; CDR2 reads FYNNEI. CDR3 region: CASSDRSPHSGNTIYF. CDR3 sequence (DNA): TGTGCCAGCAGTGATCGCAGTCCCCACTCTGGAAACACCATATATTTT.

The chain is built from TRBV20-1 and TRBJ1-4; possible D gene TRBD1, 5 bases. CDR1 DFQATT and CDR2 SNEGSKA come from the germline V gene (reference sequence). The CDR3 has 13 residues. V dropped 6 bases and J dropped 5 bases, with 13 bases sitting between them. The CDR3 region has the DNA TGCAGTGCCTTCCGGGACCGAAATGAAAAACTGTTTTTT. Its protein product is CSAFRDRNEKLFF.

This chain uses TRBV18 with TRBJ1-5; no clear D. Trimming left V 1 base short and J 1 base short, with 11 bases between. This CDR3 has 16 residues. CDR1 and CDR2 (germline): KGHSH, LQKENI. The DNA of the CDR3 is TGTGCCAGCTCACCACGCTCCGAAGGAAGCAATCAGCCCCAGCATTTT. It is translated as CASSPRSEGSNQPQHF.

The chain uses TRBV5-6 and TRBJ1-3, with 7 positions matching TRBD1. Germline V gene lookup returns CDR1 SGHDT and CDR2 YYEEEE. The CDR3 covers 16 residues. V gave up 4 bases and J gave up 3 bases; unmatched junction bases: 10. The CDR3 loop is CASSLPGGLGGNTIYF. The CDR3 region has the DNA TGTGCCAGCAGCCTCCCAGGGGGTCTGGGTGGAAACACCATATATTTT.

The V call is TRBV20-1, the J call TRBJ1-5; D might be TRBD1 (5 bases). In germline, CDR1 is DFQATT, CDR2 SNEGSKA (reference sequence). V dropped 2 bases and J dropped 0 bases, with 8 bases sitting between them. The CDR3 loop spans 14 amino acids. The CDR3 DNA reads TGCAGTGCTAGAAGGCAGGGTAGCAATCAGCCCCAGCATTTT. This sequence encodes CSARRQGSNQPQHF.

The table lists this clonotype with a few counts. The V call is TRBV29-1, the J call TRBJ2-1, with 10 bases aligning to TRBD2. The germline gives CDR1 SQVTM, CDR2 ANQGSEA. The CDR3 has 14 amino acids. With V trimmed by 6 bases and J by 6 bases, 8 bases remained unmatched. The CDR3 DNA follows: TGCAGCGTGTCCCAACTAGCGGGACCCAATGAGCAGTTCTTC. Its translation is CSVSQLAGPNEQFF.

V gene TRBV29-1 combines with J gene TRBJ2-7; unclear D gene. Trimming took 4 bases from V and 5 from J, leaving 15 bases between them. Germline V gene data show CDR1 as SQVTM and CDR2 as ANQGSEA. The CDR3 is 13 residues long. The CDR3 nucleotides read TGCAGCGTTGCCGGCCGGCATCACCACGAGCAGTACTTC. Its translation is CSVAGRHHHEQYF.

V gene TRBV30 combines with J gene TRBJ1-1; no firm D call. This CDR3 is built from 12 residues. Trimming stripped 1 base from V and 2 bases from J, with 5 bases between. Germline V gene lookup returns CDR1 GTSNPN and CDR2 SVGIG (reference sequence). CDR3 bases: TGTGCCTGGAGTGGGCTAAACACTGAAGCTTTCTTT. Encoded protein: CAWSGLNTEAFF.

This chain links TRBV7-6 with TRBJ1-5, with a tentative D call TRBD1 (5 bases). Trimming removed 1 base at V and 7 bases at J, with 20 bases between. The CDR3 sequence is 17 residues long. CDR1 is SGHVS and CDR2 is FNYEAQ in the germline V gene. CDR3 sequence: CASSLGGGQGKRQPQHF. DNA for the CDR3: TGTGCCAGCAGCTTAGGAGGTGGGCAGGGTAAAAGGCAGCCCCAGCATTTT.